These 10 T cell receptor beta chains were sequenced from one sample in a study of post-analysis software for immune sequencing data. Overall study findings and caveats: About five TRBV segments, including TRBV5-6, TRBV5-1 and TRBV20-1, were more frequent in patients than controls.

Their cognate antigens are unknown. The TCR beta cDNA libraries contained unique molecular identifiers. TCRdb analysed the PCR reads with MiXCR anew, one entry per CDR3 protein. This sample carries roughly 730,000 distinct CDR3 sequences, 30% of them seen once, and the ten largest clones take 0.56%. The sequencing sample was made of blood. The receptor set was obtained from a girl under 18 with multiple sclerosis.

This sequence joins TRBV12-3 or TRBV12-4 and TRBJ2-3, with D uncertain. The V end lost 10 bases, the J end lost 1 base, and 15 bases lay between the germline ends. The CDR3 runs 14 residues. This CDR3 reads CATTADPGTDTQYF. The CDR3 DNA follows: TGTGCCACTACGGCGGACCCGGGCACAGATACGCAGTATTTT.

This sequence joins TRBV3-1 and TRBJ2-3; D gene ambiguous. There are 14 residues in the CDR3. CDR1 and CDR2 (germline): LGHDT, YNNKEL (reference sequence). Trimming removed 1 base at V and 6 bases at J, with 11 bases between. CDR3 amino acids: CASSQADFSDTQYF. In DNA, the CDR3 is TGTGCCAGCAGCCAAGCAGATTTCAGCGATACGCAGTATTTT.

This chain links TRBV12-3 or TRBV12-4 with TRBJ2-1; D gene uncertain. The CDR3 runs to 15 residues. V was pared by 5 bases and J by 10 bases, with 21 bases between. DNA of the CDR3: TGTGCCAGCAGTCTCTGGCAGCGCGACCGGGTAGAGCAGTTCTTC. Translating it yields CASSLWQRDRVEQFF.

V gene TRBV5-1 combines with J gene TRBJ1-1; 12 bases agree with TRBD1. Germline CDR1 SGHRS, CDR2 YFSETQ. CDR3 length equals 18 residues. V lost 1 base and J lost 7; bases outside the gene matches: 14. The CDR3: CASSLYCRDRGLKGEAFF. As DNA, the CDR3 is TGCGCCAGCAGCTTGTATTGTCGGGACAGGGGGCTGAAGGGTGAAGCTTTCTTT.

This clonotype was seen a few times. V and J are TRBV9 and TRBJ2-1, with TRBD2 matching 11 bases. The V gene's germline CDR1 is SGDLS and CDR2 YYNGEE. Trimming took 0 bases from V and 3 from J; bases not matched to a gene: 5. The CDR3 is 17 amino acids. Here the CDR3 reads CASSVASSGRHYNEQFF. The CDR3 bases are TGTGCCAGCAGCGTAGCGTCTAGCGGGAGGCACTACAATGAGCAGTTCTTC.

This chain uses TRBV12-3 or TRBV12-4 with TRBJ2-1, with no clear D. There are 14 residues in the CDR3. Between the trimmed V and J ends, which lost 7 bases and 4 bases, there was a span of 14 bases. The CDR3, as DNA: TGTGCCAGCACCTCTACCGTAGGGTACAATGAGCAGTTCTTC. Amino acids: CASTSTVGYNEQFF.

The CDR3 protein is CASSTRGTDTGELFF. Written as DNA, the CDR3 is TGCGCCAGCAGCACGCGTGGCACAGACACCGGGGAGCTGTTTTTT. This chain joins TRBV5-1 and TRBJ2-2; D not resolved. This CDR3 has 15 amino acids. Trimming took off 4 bases at V and 3 bases at J, with 13 bases between the two ends. Germline V gene data show CDR1 as SGHRS and CDR2 as YFSETQ. Combining the CDR3 with reference TRBV5-1 and TRBJ2-2 gives the whole variable domain KAGVTQTPRYLIKTRGQQVTLSCSPISGHRSVSWYQQTPGQGLQFLFEYFSETQRNKGNFPGRFSGRQFSNSRSEMNVSTLELGDSALYLCASSTRGTDTGELFFGEGSRLTVL.

This clonotype was observed many times. The gene calls are TRBV29-1 and TRBJ2-3; D not certain. The CDR3 runs 12 residues. Per germline, CDR1 SQVTM and CDR2 ANQGSEA. The V and J ends lost 7 bases and 8 bases respectively, with 16 bases between them. For the CDR3, the DNA is TGCAGCGCCGGCAGTGGGGTTACTACGCAGTATTTT. Encoded protein: CSAGSGVTTQYF.

The chain recombines TRBV7-2 with TRBJ2-5, with 10 bases identical to TRBD2. This CDR3 has 15 amino acids. J gave up 5 bases and V 2 bases, and 5 bases lay outside the gene matches. The V gene's germline CDR1 is SGHTA and CDR2 FQGNSA. CDR3 residues: CASSLTSGDGETQYF. The DNA for the CDR3 is TGTGCCAGCAGCTTAACTAGCGGGGATGGTGAGACCCAGTACTTC.

The chain carries TRBV10-3 and TRBJ1-2, with D possibly TRBD1 on 6 matching bases. From germline, CDR1 is ENHRY and CDR2 SYGVKD. V lost 8 bases and J lost 4, with 11 bases in between. This CDR3 spans 12 amino acids. For the CDR3, the DNA is TGTGCCATCTCAGGGGTAGGCTATGGCTACACCTTC. Encoded protein: CAISGVGYGYTF.